This T cell receptor (beta chain) was captured by sequencing in a study of cytomegalovirus exposure and HLA in healthy donors. Using immunoSEQ multiplex PCR, the repertoire was profiled, and TCRdb retains in-frame clones only, with some absent. The sample records about 49,000 clones, around 91% being singletons. This TCR was recovered from a man between 18 and 35 years old in good health and CMV-seronegative. The sequencing sample was made of PBMCs.

The CDR3 reads CASSPLAGGREQYF. The CDR3 DNA reads as TGTGCCAGCTCACCCCTAGCGGGAGGTCGCGAGCAGTACTTC. The chain combines TRBV18 with TRBJ2-7, with TRBD2 identical over 11 bases. Germline-derived CDR1 and CDR2 are KGHSH and LQKENI. The CDR3 sequence is 14 residues long. Losses at the gene ends were 3 bases for V and 6 bases for J; bases not matched to a gene: 4.